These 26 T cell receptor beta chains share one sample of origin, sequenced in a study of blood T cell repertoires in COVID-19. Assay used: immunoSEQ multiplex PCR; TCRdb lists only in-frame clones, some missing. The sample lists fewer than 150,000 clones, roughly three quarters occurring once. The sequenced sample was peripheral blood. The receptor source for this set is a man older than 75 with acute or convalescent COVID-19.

In nucleotides, the CDR3 is TGCGCCAGCAGTCAAACTCCCGGGACAGAAAGAAACACCATATATTTT. Translated, it gives CASSQTPGTERNTIYF. The V call is TRBV23-1, the J call TRBJ1-3, with 7 positions matching TRBD1. TRBV23-1 falls under the ORF class, with uncertain function. V trimming: 2 bases; J trimming: 5 bases; junction bases outside the gene matches: 9. The CDR3 is 16 residues long.

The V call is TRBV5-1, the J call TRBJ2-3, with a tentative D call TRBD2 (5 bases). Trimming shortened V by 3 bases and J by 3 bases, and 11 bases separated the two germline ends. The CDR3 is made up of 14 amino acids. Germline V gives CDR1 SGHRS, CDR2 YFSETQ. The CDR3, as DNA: TGCGCCAGCAGCTCCGGACTGGGGACAGATACGCAGTATTTT. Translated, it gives CASSSGLGTDTQYF.

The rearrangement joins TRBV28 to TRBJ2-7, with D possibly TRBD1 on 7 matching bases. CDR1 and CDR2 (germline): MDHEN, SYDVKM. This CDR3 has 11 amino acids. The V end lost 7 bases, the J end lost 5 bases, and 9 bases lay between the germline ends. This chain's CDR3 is CASIRGDEQYF. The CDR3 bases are TGTGCCAGCATCAGGGGGGACGAGCAGTACTTC.

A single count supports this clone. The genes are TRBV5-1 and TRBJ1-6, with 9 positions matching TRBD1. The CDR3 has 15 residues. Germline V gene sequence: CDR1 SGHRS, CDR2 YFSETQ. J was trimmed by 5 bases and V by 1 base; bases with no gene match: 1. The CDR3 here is CASSLRDRDNSPLHF. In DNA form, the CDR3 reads TGCGCCAGCAGCTTGCGGGACAGGGATAATTCACCCCTCCACTTT.

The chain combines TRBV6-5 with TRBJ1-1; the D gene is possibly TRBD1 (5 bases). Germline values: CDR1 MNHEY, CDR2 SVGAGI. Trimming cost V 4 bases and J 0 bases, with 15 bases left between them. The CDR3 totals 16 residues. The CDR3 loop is CASSLTTGVLNTEAFF. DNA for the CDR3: TGTGCCAGCAGTTTGACAACGGGGGTTCTGAACACTGAAGCTTTCTTT.

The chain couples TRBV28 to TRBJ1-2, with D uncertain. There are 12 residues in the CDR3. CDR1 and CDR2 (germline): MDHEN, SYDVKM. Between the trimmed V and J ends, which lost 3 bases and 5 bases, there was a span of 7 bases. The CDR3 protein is CASSFVEYGYTF. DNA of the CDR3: TGTGCCAGCAGTTTCGTAGAGTATGGCTACACCTTC.

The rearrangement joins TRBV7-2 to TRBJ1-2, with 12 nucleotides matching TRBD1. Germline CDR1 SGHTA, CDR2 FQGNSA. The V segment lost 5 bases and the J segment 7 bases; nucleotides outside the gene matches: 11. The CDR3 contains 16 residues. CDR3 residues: CASSTGQGAVMGGYTF. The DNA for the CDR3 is TGTGCCAGCAGCACGGGACAGGGGGCAGTAATGGGTGGCTACACCTTC.

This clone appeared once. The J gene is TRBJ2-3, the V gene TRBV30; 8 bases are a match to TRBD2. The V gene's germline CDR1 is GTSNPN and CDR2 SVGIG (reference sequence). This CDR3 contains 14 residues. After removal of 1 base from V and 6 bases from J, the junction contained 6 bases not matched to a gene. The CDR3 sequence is CAWSAGTSVDTQYF. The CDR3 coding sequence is TGTGCCTGGAGTGCCGGGACTAGTGTGGATACGCAGTATTTT.

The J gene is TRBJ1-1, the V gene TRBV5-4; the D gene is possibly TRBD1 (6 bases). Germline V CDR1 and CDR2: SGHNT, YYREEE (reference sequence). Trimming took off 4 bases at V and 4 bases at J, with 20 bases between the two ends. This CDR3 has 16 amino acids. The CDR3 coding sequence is TGTGCCAGCAGCCCGGCGATACAGGGCGGCATCACTGAAGCTTTCTTT. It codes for CASSPAIQGGITEAFF.

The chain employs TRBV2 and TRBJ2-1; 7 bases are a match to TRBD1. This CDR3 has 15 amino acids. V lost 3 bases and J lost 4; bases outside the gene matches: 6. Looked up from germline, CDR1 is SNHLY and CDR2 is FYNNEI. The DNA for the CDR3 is TGTGCCAGCAGTGACCTTGGACAGGTGTACAATGAGCAGTTCTTC. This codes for CASSDLGQVYNEQFF.

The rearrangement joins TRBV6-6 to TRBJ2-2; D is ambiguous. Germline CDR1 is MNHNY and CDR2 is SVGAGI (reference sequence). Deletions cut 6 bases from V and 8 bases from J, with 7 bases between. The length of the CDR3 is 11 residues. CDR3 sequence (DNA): TGTGCCAGCAGCCGCGATGGGGAGCTGTTTTTT. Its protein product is CASSRDGELFF.

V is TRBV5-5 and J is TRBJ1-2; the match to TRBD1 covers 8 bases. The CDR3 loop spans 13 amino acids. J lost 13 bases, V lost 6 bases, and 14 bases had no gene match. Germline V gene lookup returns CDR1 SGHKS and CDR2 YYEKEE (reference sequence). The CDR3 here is CASTDRGRVRGTF. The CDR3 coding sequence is TGTGCCAGCACCGACAGGGGCCGTGTACGTGGCACCTTC.

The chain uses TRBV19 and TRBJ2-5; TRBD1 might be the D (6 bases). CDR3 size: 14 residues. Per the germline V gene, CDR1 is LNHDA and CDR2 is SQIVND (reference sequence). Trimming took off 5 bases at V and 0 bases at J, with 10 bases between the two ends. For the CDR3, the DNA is TGTGCCAGTAGTCAGAGGGGGAACCAAGAGACCCAGTACTTC. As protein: CASSQRGNQETQYF.

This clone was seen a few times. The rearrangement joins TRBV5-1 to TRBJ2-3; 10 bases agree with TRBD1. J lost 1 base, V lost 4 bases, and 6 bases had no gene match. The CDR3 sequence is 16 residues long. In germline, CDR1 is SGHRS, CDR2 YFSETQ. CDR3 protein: CASSPRGQGGTDTQYF. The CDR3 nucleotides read TGCGCCAGCAGCCCCCGAGGACAGGGGGGCACAGATACGCAGTATTTT.

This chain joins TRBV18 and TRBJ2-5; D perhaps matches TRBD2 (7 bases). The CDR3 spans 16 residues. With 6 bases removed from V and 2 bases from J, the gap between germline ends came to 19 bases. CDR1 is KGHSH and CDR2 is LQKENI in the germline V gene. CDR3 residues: CASSLLGAGAQETQYF. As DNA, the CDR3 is TGTGCCAGCTCCCTCCTTGGGGCGGGGGCTCAAGAGACCCAGTACTTC.

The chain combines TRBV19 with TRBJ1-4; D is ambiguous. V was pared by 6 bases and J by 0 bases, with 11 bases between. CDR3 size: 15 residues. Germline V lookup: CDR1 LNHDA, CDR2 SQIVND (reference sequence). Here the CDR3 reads CASRPAASTNEKLFF. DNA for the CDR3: TGTGCCAGTAGGCCCGCAGCGTCAACTAATGAAAAACTGTTTTTT.

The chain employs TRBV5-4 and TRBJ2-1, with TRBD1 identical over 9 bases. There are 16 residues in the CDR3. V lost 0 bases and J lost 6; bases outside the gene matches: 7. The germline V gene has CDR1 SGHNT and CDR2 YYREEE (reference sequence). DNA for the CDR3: TGTGCCAGCAGCTTGGTGGCGACAGGGGGAGGCAATGAGCAGTTCTTC. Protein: CASSLVATGGGNEQFF.

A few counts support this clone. The CDR3 sequence is CASSNRGGGYTF. The DNA of the CDR3 is TGTGCCAGCAGTAACAGGGGGGGAGGCTACACCTTC. The chain uses TRBV6-5 and TRBJ1-2; TRBD1 agrees at 8 bases. The V gene's germline CDR1 is MNHEY and CDR2 SVGAGI. The junction had 4 bases not matched to a gene; V was cut back by 5 bases and J by 8 bases. There are 12 residues in the CDR3.

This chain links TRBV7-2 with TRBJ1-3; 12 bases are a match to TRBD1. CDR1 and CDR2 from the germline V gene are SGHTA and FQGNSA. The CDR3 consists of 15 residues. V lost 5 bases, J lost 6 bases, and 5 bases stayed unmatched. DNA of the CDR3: TGTGCCAGCAGCGCCGGGACAGGGGGCGCAAACACCATATATTTT. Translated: CASSAGTGGANTIYF.

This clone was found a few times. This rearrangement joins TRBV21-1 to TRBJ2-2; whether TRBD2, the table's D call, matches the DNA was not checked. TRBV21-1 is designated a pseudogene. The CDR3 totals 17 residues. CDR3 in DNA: TGTCCCACCACCAAATATGCGCGGGGGGGCAACACCGGGGAGCTGTTTTTT. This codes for CPTTKYARGGNTGELFF.

CDR3 residues: CASSFLGEGEQYF. The CDR3 bases are TGTGCCAGCAGCTTTCTCGGGGAGGGCGAGCAGTACTTC. J is TRBJ2-7 and V is TRBV5-4, with 7 bases aligning to TRBD2. V shed 2 bases, J shed 6 bases, and the junction held 5 bases outside the gene matches. Germline CDR1 reads SGHNT; CDR2 reads YYREEE (reference sequence). The CDR3 totals 13 residues. Drawing the rest from reference TRBV5-4 and TRBJ2-7, the complete variable domain is ETGVTQSPTHLIKTRGQQVTLRCSSQSGHNTVSWYQQALGQGPQFIFQYYREEENGRGNFPPRFSGLQFPNYSSELNVNALELDDSALYLCASSFLGEGEQYFGPGTRLTVT.

The CDR3 nucleotides are TGTGCCAGCAGCTTAAGGGGGAACACTGAAGCTTTCTTT. Amino acid sequence: CASSLRGNTEAFF. This sequence joins TRBV7-2 and TRBJ1-1; TRBD1 might be the D (5 bases). The CDR3 is made up of 13 amino acids. Trimming took off 2 bases at V and 1 base at J, with 5 bases between the two ends. Germline lookup yields CDR1 SGHTA and CDR2 FQGNSA.

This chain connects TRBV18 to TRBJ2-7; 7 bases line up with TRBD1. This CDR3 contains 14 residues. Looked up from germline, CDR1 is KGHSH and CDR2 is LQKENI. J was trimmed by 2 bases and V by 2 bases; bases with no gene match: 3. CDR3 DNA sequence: TGTGCCAGCTCACCAGTCCAGGGGGCCTACGAGCAGTACTTC. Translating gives CASSPVQGAYEQYF. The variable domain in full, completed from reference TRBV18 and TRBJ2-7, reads NAGVMQNPRHLVRRRGQEARLRCSPMKGHSHVYWYRQLPEEGLKFMVYLQKENIIDESGMPKERFSAEFPKEGPSILRIQQVVRGDSAAYFCASSPVQGAYEQYFGPGTRLTVT.

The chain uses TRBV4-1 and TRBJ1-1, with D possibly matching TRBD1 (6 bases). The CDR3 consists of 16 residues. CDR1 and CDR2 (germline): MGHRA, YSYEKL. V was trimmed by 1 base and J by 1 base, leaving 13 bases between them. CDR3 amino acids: CASSQGAGTRNTEAFF. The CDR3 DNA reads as TGCGCCAGCAGCCAAGGTGCCGGGACACGGAACACTGAAGCTTTCTTT.

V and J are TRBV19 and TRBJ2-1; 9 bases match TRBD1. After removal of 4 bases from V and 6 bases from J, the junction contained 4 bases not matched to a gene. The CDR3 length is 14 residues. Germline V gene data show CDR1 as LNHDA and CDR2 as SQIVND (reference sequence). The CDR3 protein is CASSTGQGSNEQFF. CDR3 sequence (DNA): TGTGCCAGTAGTACCGGACAGGGGAGCAATGAGCAGTTCTTC.

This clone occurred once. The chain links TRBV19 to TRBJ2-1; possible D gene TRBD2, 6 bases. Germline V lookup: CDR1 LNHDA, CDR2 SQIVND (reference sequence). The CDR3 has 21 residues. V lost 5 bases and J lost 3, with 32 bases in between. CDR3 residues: CASSPSTGTWTTEGNYNEQFF. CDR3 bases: TGTGCCAGTAGTCCATCAACCGGGACTTGGACCACCGAGGGAAACTACAATGAGCAGTTCTTC.